What follows are 3 T cell receptor beta chains derived from one specimen sequenced in a study of T cell responses to AZD1222 COVID-19 vaccine. Method: immunoSEQ multiplex PCR; TCRdb's copy keeps in-frame clones and lacks some. The repertoire holds approximately 140,000 clones, with about nine tenths as singletons. Here the sequenced sample was peripheral blood, taken on day 0 of MenACWY control vaccination. The receptor set was obtained from an adult in good health.

V is TRBV6-5 and J is TRBJ2-2; TRBD2 is a possible D gene (6 bases). The CDR3 is 15 residues long. V was cut by 8 bases and J by 3 bases, with 16 bases left in between. Germline-derived CDR1 and CDR2 are MNHEY and SVGAGI. The chain's CDR3 is CASPKGGEYTGELFF. Here the CDR3 DNA reads TGTGCCAGCCCTAAGGGCGGGGAGTACACCGGGGAGCTGTTTTTT.

J is TRBJ1-5 and V is TRBV18; D unclear. The ends were cut back, 6 bases at V and 0 bases at J, with 21 bases in the middle. This CDR3 comprises 18 residues. Germline V lookup: CDR1 KGHSH, CDR2 LQKENI. CDR3 nucleotide sequence: TGTGCCAGCTCCCCCGACACCGTCGCCCTATATAGCAATCAGCCCCAGCATTTT. Encoded protein: CASSPDTVALYSNQPQHF.

The chain is built from TRBV5-6 and TRBJ1-5, with 7 bases fitting TRBD1. V lost 4 bases, J lost 0 bases, and 10 bases stayed unmatched. Germline V gene sequence: CDR1 SGHDT, CDR2 YYEEEE. The CDR3 contains 17 residues. This chain's CDR3 is CASSQPQGPHSNQPQHF. CDR3 bases: TGTGCCAGCAGCCAACCACAGGGGCCTCATAGCAATCAGCCCCAGCATTTT.